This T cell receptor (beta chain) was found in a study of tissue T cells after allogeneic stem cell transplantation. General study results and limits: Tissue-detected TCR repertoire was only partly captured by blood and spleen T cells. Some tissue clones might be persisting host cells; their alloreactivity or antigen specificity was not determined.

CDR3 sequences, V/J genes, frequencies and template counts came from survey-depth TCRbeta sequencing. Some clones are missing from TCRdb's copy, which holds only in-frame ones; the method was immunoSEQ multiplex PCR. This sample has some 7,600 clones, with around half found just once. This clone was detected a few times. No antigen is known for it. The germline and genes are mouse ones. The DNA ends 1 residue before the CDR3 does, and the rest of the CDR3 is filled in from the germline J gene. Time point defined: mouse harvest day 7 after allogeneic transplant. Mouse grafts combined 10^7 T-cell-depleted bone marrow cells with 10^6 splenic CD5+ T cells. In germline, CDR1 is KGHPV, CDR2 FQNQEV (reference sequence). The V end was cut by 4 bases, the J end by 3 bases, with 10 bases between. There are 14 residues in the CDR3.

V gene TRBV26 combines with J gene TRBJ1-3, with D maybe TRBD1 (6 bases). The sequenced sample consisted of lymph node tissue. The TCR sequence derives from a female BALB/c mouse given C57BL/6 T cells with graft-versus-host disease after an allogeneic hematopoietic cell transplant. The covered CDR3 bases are TGTGCCAGCAGTCGAACAGGGATTGGAAATACGCTCTAT. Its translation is CASSRTGIGNTLY. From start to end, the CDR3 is CASSRTGIGNTLYF.